The present entry profiles one T cell receptor beta chain with its context. Its antigen is currently unknown. V was cut by 2 bases and J by 1 base, with 8 bases left in between. Germline V gene data show CDR1 as SGHDT and CDR2 as YYEEEE. The CDR3 contains 14 residues. Assay: immunoSEQ multiplex PCR; the TCRdb copy retains only in-frame clones and omits some. The data show 45,000 to 55,000 clones, about 88% seen once. The data originate from a study of OX40 agonist ivuxolimab in advanced cancers. Across the whole study: Ivuxolimab, an antibody acting as an agonist of OX40 (CD134), was used to treat patients. Anti-PD-1, anti-PD-L1 or anti-CTLA-4 therapy given earlier was allowed, and over 35% had some. Findings of the study overall: Relatively little clonal expansion, among the lowest observed, appeared in partial responders at 0.1-3.0 mg/kg.

Excluded were patients having autoimmune disease history or systemic immunosuppression. This TCR was sampled from an adult with an advanced solid tumor such as melanoma, head and neck, liver or kidney cancer. The source material was CD4+ or CD8+ T cells sorted from blood, sampled in a trial of the OX40 agonist ivuxolimab. This sequence joins TRBV5-6 and TRBJ2-3; maybe TRBD2 (5 bases). The CDR3 spells CASSFAEGTDTQYF. The CDR3 nucleotides are TGTGCCAGCAGCTTTGCGGAGGGCACAGATACGCAGTATTTT.